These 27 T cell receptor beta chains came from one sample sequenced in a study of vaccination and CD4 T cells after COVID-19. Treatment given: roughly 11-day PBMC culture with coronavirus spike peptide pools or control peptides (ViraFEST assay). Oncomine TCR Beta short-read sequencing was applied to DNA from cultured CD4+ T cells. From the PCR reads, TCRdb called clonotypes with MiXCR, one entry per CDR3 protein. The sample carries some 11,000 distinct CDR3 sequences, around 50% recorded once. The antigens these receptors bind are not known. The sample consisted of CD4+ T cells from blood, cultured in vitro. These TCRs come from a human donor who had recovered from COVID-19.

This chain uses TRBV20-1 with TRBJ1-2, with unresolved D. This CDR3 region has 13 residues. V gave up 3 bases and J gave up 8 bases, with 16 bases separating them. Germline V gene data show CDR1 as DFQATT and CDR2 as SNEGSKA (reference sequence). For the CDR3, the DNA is TGCAGTGCTAGTAGCCGGGCGCCCTTAGGCTACACCTTC. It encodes CSASSRAPLGYTF.

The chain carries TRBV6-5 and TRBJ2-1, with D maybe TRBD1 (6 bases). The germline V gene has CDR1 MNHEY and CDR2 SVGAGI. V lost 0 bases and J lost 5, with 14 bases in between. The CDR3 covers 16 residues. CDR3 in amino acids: CASSYSSTGTNNEQFF. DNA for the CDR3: TGTGCCAGCAGTTACTCGAGCACCGGGACAAACAATGAGCAGTTCTTC.

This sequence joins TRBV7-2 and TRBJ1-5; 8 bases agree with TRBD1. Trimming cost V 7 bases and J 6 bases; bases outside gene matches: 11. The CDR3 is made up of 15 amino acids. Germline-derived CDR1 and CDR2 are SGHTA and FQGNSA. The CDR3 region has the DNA TGTGCCAGCATCTCGACAGGGGTAGTGGGTCAGCCCCAGCATTTT. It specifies CASISTGVVGQPQHF.

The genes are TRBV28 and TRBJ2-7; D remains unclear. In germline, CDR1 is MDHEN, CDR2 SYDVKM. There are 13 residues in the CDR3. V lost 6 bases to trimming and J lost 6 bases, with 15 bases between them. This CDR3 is CASRRSGSLEQYF. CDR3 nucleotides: TGTGCCAGCAGAAGGTCGGGTTCCCTCGAGCAGTACTTC.

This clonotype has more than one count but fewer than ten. CDR3 nucleotide sequence: TGTGCCAGCAGTTTAGCGCTAGCGGGGAACACTGAAGCTTTCTTT. Translating gives CASSLALAGNTEAFF. The chain is built from TRBV12-3 or TRBV12-4 and TRBJ1-1, with D hard to call. Trimming took off 0 bases at V and 1 base at J, with 9 bases between the two ends. The CDR3 is 15 amino acids.

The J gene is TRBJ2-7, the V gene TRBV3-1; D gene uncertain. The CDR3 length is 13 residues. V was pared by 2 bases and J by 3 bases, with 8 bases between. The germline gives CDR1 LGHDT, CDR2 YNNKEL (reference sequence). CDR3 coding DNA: TGTGCCAGCAGCCAACTATCCGGCTACGAGCAGTACTTC. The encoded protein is CASSQLSGYEQYF.

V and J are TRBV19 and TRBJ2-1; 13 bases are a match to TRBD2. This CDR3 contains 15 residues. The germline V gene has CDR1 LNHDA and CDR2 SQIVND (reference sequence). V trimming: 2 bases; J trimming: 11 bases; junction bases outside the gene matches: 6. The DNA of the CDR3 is TGTGCCAGTAGTATACCGGGACTAGCGGGATTCCAGCAGTTCTTC. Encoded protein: CASSIPGLAGFQQFF.

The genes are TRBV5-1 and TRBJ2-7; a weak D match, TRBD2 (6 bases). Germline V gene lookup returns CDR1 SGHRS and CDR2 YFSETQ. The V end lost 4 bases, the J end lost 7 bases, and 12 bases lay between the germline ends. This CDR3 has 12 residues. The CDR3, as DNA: TGCGCCAGCAGCCCGGGGCGGGAAGAGCAGTACTTC. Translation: CASSPGREEQYF.

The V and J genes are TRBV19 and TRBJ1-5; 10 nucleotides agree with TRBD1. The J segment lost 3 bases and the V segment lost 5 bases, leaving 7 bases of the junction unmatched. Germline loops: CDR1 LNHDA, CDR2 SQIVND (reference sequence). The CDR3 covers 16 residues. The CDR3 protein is CASSALGTGDNQPQHF. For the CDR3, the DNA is TGTGCCAGTAGTGCACTCGGGACAGGGGACAATCAGCCCCAGCATTTT.

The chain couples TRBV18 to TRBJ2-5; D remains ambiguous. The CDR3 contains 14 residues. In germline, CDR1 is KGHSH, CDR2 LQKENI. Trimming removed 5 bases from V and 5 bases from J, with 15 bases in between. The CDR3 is CASSNGPQSETQYF. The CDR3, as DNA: TGTGCCAGCTCAAATGGGCCCCAATCGGAGACCCAGTACTTC.

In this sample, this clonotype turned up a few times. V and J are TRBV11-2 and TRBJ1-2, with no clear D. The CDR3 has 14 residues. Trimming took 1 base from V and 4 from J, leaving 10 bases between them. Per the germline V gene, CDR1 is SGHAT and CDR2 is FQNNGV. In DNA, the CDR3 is TGTGCCAGCAGCTTAGTTGGCAGTCCCTATGGCTACACCTTC. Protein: CASSLVGSPYGYTF.

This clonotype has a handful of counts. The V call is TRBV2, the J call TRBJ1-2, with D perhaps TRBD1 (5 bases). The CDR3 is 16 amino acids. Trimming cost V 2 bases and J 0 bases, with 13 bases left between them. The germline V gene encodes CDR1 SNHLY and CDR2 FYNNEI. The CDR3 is CASSEFLRTTNYGYTF. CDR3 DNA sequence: TGTGCCAGCAGTGAATTTTTGAGGACAACTAACTATGGCTACACCTTC.

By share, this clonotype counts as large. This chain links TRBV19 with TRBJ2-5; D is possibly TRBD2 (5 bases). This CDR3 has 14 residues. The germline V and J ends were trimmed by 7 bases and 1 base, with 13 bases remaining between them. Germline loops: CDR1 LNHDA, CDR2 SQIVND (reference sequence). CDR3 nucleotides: TGTGCCAGTACCCCCCGGGGAGCCCAAGAGACCCAGTACTTC. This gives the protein CASTPRGAQETQYF.

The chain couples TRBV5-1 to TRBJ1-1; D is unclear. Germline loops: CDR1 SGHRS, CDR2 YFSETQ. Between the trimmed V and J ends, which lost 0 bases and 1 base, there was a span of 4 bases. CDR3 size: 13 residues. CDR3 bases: TGCGCCAGCAGCTTGGGTCGGAACACTGAAGCTTTCTTT. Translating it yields CASSLGRNTEAFF.

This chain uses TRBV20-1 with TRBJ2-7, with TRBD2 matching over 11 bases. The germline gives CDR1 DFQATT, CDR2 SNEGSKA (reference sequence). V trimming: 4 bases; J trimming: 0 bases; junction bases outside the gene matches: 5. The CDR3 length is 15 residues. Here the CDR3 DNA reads TGCAGTGCTACGGGGACTAGCGGAGACTCCTACGAGCAGTACTTC. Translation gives CSATGTSGDSYEQYF.

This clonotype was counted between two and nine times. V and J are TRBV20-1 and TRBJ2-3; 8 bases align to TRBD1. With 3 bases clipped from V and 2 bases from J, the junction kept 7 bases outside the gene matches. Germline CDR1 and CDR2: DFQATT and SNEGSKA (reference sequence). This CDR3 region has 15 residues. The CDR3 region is CSARGQASYTDTQYF. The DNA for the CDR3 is TGCAGTGCTAGGGGACAGGCTAGTTACACAGATACGCAGTATTTT.

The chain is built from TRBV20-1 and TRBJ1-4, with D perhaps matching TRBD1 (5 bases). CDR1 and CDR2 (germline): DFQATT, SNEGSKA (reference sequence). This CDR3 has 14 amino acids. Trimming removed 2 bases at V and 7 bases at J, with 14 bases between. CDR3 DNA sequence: TGCAGTGCTAGATCGGGGGGTCTAGGTGAAAAACTGTTTTTT. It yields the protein CSARSGGLGEKLFF.

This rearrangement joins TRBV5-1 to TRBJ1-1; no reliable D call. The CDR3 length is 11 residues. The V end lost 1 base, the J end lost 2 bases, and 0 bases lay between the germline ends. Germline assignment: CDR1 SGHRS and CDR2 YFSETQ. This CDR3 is CASSLNTEAFF. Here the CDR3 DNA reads TGCGCCAGCAGCTTGAACACTGAAGCTTTCTTT.

CDR3 in DNA: TGTGCCAGCAGGCAGATTTGGGGATCGAACACTGAAGCTTTCTTT. This translates into CASRQIWGSNTEAFF. The gene calls are TRBV6-1 and TRBJ1-1; the D is unclear. Germline assignment: CDR1 MNHNS and CDR2 SASEGT. Deletions cut 6 bases from V and 1 base from J, with 15 bases between. The CDR3 totals 15 residues.

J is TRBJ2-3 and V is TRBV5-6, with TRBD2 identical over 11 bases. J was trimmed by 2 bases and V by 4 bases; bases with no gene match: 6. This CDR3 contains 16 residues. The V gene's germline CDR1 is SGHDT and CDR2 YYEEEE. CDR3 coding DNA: TGTGCCAGCAGCCGGCAGACTAGCGGGATCACAGATACGCAGTATTTT. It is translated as CASSRQTSGITDTQYF.

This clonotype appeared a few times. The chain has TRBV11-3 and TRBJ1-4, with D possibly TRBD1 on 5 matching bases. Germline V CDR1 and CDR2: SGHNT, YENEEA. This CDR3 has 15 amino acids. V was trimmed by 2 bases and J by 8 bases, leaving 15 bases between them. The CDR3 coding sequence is TGTGCCAGCAGCTTAAGGCAGGGCGTTGGGGAAAAACTGTTTTTT. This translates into CASSLRQGVGEKLFF.

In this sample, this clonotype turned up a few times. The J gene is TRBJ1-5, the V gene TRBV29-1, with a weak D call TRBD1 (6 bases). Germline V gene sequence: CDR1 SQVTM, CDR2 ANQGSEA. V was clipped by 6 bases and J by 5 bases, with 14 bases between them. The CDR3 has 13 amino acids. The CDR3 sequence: CSVSQGGDQPQHF. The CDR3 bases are TGCAGCGTCTCACAGGGAGGGGATCAGCCCCAGCATTTT.

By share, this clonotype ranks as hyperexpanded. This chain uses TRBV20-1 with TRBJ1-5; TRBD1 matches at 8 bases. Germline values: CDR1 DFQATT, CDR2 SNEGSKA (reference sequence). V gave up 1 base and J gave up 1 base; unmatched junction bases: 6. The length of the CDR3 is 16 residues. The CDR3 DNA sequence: TGCAGTGCTAGAGCCACAGGGGGAGGAAGCAATCAGCCCCAGCATTTT. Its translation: CSARATGGGSNQPQHF.

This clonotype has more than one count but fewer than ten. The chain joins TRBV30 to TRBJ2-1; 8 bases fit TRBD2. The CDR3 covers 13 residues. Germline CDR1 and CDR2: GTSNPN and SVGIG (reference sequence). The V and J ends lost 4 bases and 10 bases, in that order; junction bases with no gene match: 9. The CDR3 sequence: CAWTPGGPGEQFF. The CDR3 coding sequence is TGTGCCTGGACCCCGGGAGGGCCGGGGGAGCAGTTCTTC. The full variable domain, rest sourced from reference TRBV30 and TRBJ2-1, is SQTIHQWPATLVQPVGSPLSLECTVEGTSNPNLYWYRQAAGRGLQLLFYSVGIGQISSEVPQNLSASRPQDRQFILSSKKLLLSDSGFYLCAWTPGGPGEQFFGPGTRLTVL.

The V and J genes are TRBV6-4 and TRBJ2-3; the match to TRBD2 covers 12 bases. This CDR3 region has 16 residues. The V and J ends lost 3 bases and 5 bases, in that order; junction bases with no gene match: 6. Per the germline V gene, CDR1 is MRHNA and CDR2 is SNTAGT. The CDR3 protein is CASSDSSGGGEDTQYF. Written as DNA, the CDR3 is TGTGCCAGCAGTGATTCTAGCGGGGGGGGTGAAGATACGCAGTATTTT.

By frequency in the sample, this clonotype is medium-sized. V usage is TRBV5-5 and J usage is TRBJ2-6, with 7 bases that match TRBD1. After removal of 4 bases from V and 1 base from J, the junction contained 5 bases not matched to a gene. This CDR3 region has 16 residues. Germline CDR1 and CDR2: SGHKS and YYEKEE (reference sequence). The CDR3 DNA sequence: TGTGCCAGCAGCGCGAAACAGGGGTCTGGGGCCAACGTCCTGACTTTC. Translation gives CASSAKQGSGANVLTF.

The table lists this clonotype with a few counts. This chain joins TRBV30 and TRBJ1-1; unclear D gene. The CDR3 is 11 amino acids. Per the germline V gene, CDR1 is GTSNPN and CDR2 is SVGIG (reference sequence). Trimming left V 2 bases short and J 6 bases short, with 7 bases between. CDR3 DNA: TGTGCCTGGAGTAGAGGGTCTGAAGCTTTCTTT. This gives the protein CAWSRGSEAFF.